A single sample is the source of the 29 T cell receptor beta chains below, sequenced in a study of blood T cell repertoires in COVID-19 (TCRdb year 2020). Library method: the immunoSEQ multiplex PCR assay. Not all clones reach the TCRdb copy of this immuneACCESS table, which keeps in-frame sequences only. Checked studies attribute under half of the gap to unresolved V genes and leave the rest unexplained. In all, the sample holds 320,000 or so clones, and over 80% of those were seen once. The top ten hold 5% of the sample. Sequenced material: PBMCs or T cells enriched from blood (not recorded which). These receptors were collected from a man aged 30-40 years who had recovered from COVID-19.

The chain recombines TRBV2 with TRBJ1-5; maybe TRBD1 (5 bases). CDR1 and CDR2 from the germline V gene are SNHLY and FYNNEI. This CDR3 is built from 15 residues. The V end lost 6 bases, the J end lost 3 bases, and 15 bases lay between the germline ends. For the CDR3, the DNA is TGTGCCAGCAGCAGATGGGGCAGGGACAATCAGCCCCAGCATTTT. It specifies CASSRWGRDNQPQHF.

The J gene is TRBJ1-5, the V gene TRBV19; maybe TRBD1 (6 bases). The germline V gene has CDR1 LNHDA and CDR2 SQIVND (reference sequence). CDR3 size: 15 residues. Trimming took off 5 bases at V and 0 bases at J, with 11 bases between the two ends. In nucleotides, the CDR3 is TGTGCCAGTAGTCCAGGACAGCATAGCAATCAGCCCCAGCATTTT. Its translation is CASSPGQHSNQPQHF.

The chain combines TRBV4-1 with TRBJ1-1; D is perhaps TRBD1 (5 bases). V was clipped by 0 bases and J by 3 bases, with 11 bases between them. The germline gives CDR1 MGHRA, CDR2 YSYEKL. This CDR3 is 15 amino acids long. The CDR3 coding sequence is TGCGCCAGCAGCCAAGACGTCATCAGGGACACTGAAGCTTTCTTT. This translates into CASSQDVIRDTEAFF.

The chain carries TRBV6-5 and TRBJ2-3; 15 nucleotides align to TRBD2. The CDR3 length is 14 residues. Germline V gives CDR1 MNHEY, CDR2 SVGAGI. Germline trimming cut 6 bases from V and 14 bases from J; bases unmatched to any gene: 9. The CDR3 here is CASSPGLAGGSRYF. CDR3 sequence (DNA): TGTGCCAGCAGCCCCGGACTAGCGGGGGGGTCTAGGTATTTT.

The genes are TRBV4-1 and TRBJ1-3; D gene ambiguous. This CDR3 is built from 12 residues. V lost 0 bases and J 9 bases, leaving 6 bases between the germline ends. The germline gives CDR1 MGHRA, CDR2 YSYEKL. CDR3 nucleotides: TGCGCCAGCAGCCAAGATGTGAGCACCATATATTTT. Protein product: CASSQDVSTIYF.

This clone was seen a single time. The CDR3 here is CASSPRDTQETQYF. The CDR3 nucleotides are TGTGCCAGCAGCCCTCGGGACACGCAAGAGACCCAGTACTTC. The chain carries TRBV7-9 and TRBJ2-5; D might be TRBD1 (6 bases). CDR3 length: 14 residues. V was cut by 5 bases and J by 2 bases, with 12 bases left in between. CDR1 and CDR2 (germline): SEHNR, FQNEAQ (reference sequence).

This chain uses TRBV27 with TRBJ2-1, with 13 bases identical to TRBD2. Germline loops: CDR1 MNHEY, CDR2 SMNVEV (reference sequence). V trimming: 4 bases; J trimming: 2 bases; junction bases outside the gene matches: 2. The CDR3 covers 16 residues. CDR3 sequence (DNA): TGTGCCAGCAGTTCGGGACTAGCGGGGACCTACAATGAGCAGTTCTTC. Encoded protein: CASSSGLAGTYNEQFF.

To note about this clone: The sample contains more than one DNA sequence encoding this CDR3. This rearrangement joins TRBV19 to TRBJ1-1, with D uncertain. Germline V gives CDR1 LNHDA, CDR2 SQIVND (reference sequence). This CDR3 comprises 13 residues. V was cut by 1 base and J by 1 base, with 4 bases left in between. The CDR3: CASSIARNTEAFF. For the CDR3, the DNA is TGTGCCAGTAGTATAGCCAGGAACACTGAAGCTTTCTTT.

V usage is TRBV28 and J usage is TRBJ2-7; 7 positions match TRBD1. Germline V gene data show CDR1 as MDHEN and CDR2 as SYDVKM. The CDR3 has 16 amino acids. Trimming removed 4 bases from V and 1 base from J; junction bases left unmatched: 10. The CDR3 DNA reads TGTGCCAGCAGTTCCGCCCCCCGGGACAGATCCTACGAGCAGTACTTC. Its translation: CASSSAPRDRSYEQYF.

The sample holds one count of this clone. V and J are TRBV2 and TRBJ1-2; D is undetermined. The V and J ends lost 6 bases and 4 bases respectively, with 12 bases between them. CDR3 length: 13 residues. Germline V gene data show CDR1 as SNHLY and CDR2 as FYNNEI. The CDR3 coding sequence is TGTGCCAGCAGAACTGAACTCGGCTATGGCTACACCTTC. Its translation is CASRTELGYGYTF. Combining the CDR3 with reference TRBV2 and TRBJ1-2 gives the whole variable domain EPEVTQTPSHQVTQMGQEVILRCVPISNHLYFYWYRQILGQKVEFLVSFYNNEISEKSEIFDDQFSVERPDGSNFTLKIRSTKLEDSAMYFCASRTELGYGYTFGSGTRLTVV.

This chain links TRBV6-1 with TRBJ1-6, with 7 bases fitting TRBD1. In germline, CDR1 is MNHNS, CDR2 SASEGT. The trim removed 3 bases at V and 10 bases at J, leaving 6 bases unmatched. The CDR3 contains 14 residues. The CDR3 nucleotides read TGTGCCAGCAGTGATCTCAGGGGGATCTCACCCCTCCACTTT. Protein sequence: CASSDLRGISPLHF.

V and J are TRBV15 and TRBJ2-1; the D gene is possibly TRBD2 (5 bases). The CDR3 contains 15 residues. Trimming took 0 bases from V and 0 from J, leaving 6 bases between them. Germline CDR1 and CDR2: LNHNV and YYDKDF (reference sequence). In nucleotides, the CDR3 is TGTGCCACCAGCAGAGAACGGGGCTCCTACAATGAGCAGTTCTTC. Translation: CATSRERGSYNEQFF.

The CDR3 DNA reads TGTGCCAGTAATTGGGGCCTCATGAACACTGAAGCTTTCTTT. Protein sequence: CASNWGLMNTEAFF. The chain links TRBV19 to TRBJ1-1; tentative D call: TRBD1 (5 bases). Trimming removed 7 bases at V and 0 bases at J, with 12 bases between. This CDR3 region has 14 residues. CDR1 is LNHDA, CDR2 SQIVND, per germline (reference sequence).

This clone appeared once. The V and J genes are TRBV9 and TRBJ2-1; 12 bases agree with TRBD2. Germline CDR1 is SGDLS and CDR2 is YYNGEE. J gave up 8 bases and V 3 bases, and 6 bases lay outside the gene matches. There are 15 residues in the CDR3. The CDR3 region is CASSASGGVSHEQFF. Written as DNA, the CDR3 is TGTGCCAGCAGCGCTAGCGGGGGGGTTTCTCATGAGCAGTTCTTC.

Only a few counts were recorded for this clone. The rearrangement joins TRBV28 to TRBJ1-1; D is uncertain. The CDR3 has 13 residues. V lost 2 bases, J lost 11 bases, and 15 bases lay in between. Germline CDR1 is MDHEN and CDR2 is SYDVKM. CDR3: CASSLQVPASAFF. Written as DNA, the CDR3 is TGTGCCAGCAGTTTACAGGTACCCGCTTCGGCTTTCTTT.

The V call is TRBV11-1, the J call TRBJ2-1; TRBD1 aligns across 8 bases. Unmatched junction bases numbered 6, after V lost 5 bases and J lost 12 bases. Germline assignment: CDR1 SGHAT and CDR2 FQDESV (reference sequence). This CDR3 contains 12 residues. CDR3 in DNA: TGTGCCAGCAGCATCACCGGGACAGGGCAGTTCTTC. Its protein product is CASSITGTGQFF.

About this clone: At one boundary the junction diverges from the germline segment, which might be a read error. The chain links TRBV11-3 to TRBJ2-2, with 10 bases that match TRBD2. The germline gives CDR1 SGHNT, CDR2 YENEEA. The CDR3 totals 20 residues. In nucleotides, the CDR3 is TGTGCCAGCAGTTTAGAGTCCAGCGGGGGGGATCTATGGAACACCGGGGAGCTGTTTTTT. Encoded protein: CASSLESSGGDLWNTGELFF.

The CDR3 loop reads CASSSYNGANVLTF. The CDR3 region has the DNA TGTGCCAGCAGTTCTTATAATGGGGCCAACGTCCTGACTTTC. The chain uses TRBV2 and TRBJ2-6; no definite D call. This CDR3 is built from 14 residues. The V gene's germline CDR1 is SNHLY and CDR2 FYNNEI. The germline V and J ends were trimmed by 5 bases and 3 bases, with 8 bases remaining between them.

The gene calls are TRBV20-1 and TRBJ1-2; TRBD1 might be the D (5 bases). CDR1 and CDR2 from the germline V gene are DFQATT and SNEGSKA (reference sequence). Trimming left V 3 bases short and J 6 bases short, with 11 bases between. The CDR3 has 12 residues. CDR3 sequence (DNA): TGCAGTGCTAGTCTGGGGGGGGATGGCTACACCTTC. Translating gives CSASLGGDGYTF.

V is TRBV4-2 and J is TRBJ1-2; possibly TRBD1 for D (5 bases). The V end was cut by 0 bases, the J end by 5 bases, with 10 bases between. Looked up from germline, CDR1 is LGHNA and CDR2 is YNFKEQ. This CDR3 region has 14 residues. The DNA for the CDR3 is TGTGCCAGCAGCCAAGAAACCCCAGGGTATGGCTACACCTTC. Translation: CASSQETPGYGYTF.

The chain links TRBV2 to TRBJ1-1; D gene unclear. The CDR3 has 15 residues. Trimming took off 7 bases at V and 1 base at J, with 16 bases between the two ends. Germline assignment: CDR1 SNHLY and CDR2 FYNNEI. The CDR3: CASTGRRGTNTEAFF. For the CDR3, the DNA is TGTGCCAGCACAGGACGACGGGGAACGAACACTGAAGCTTTCTTT.

V and J are TRBV4-1 and TRBJ2-1; 10 bases line up with TRBD2. With 4 bases clipped from V and 7 bases from J, the junction kept 10 bases outside the gene matches. The germline V gene encodes CDR1 MGHRA and CDR2 YSYEKL. CDR3 length equals 16 residues. The CDR3 sequence: CASSPTGAGGPNEQFF. The CDR3 DNA sequence: TGCGCCAGCAGCCCCACTGGAGCGGGGGGGCCTAATGAGCAGTTCTTC.

The genes are TRBV2 and TRBJ2-1, with D perhaps TRBD2 (6 bases). The V gene lost 6 bases and the J gene lost 6 bases, with 9 bases spanning the gap. The CDR3 spans 12 residues. Germline V gene data show CDR1 as SNHLY and CDR2 as FYNNEI. The CDR3 DNA follows: TGTGCCAGCAGGCGGGACGGCAATGAGCAGTTCTTC. This encodes CASRRDGNEQFF.

J is TRBJ2-1 and V is TRBV9, with D possibly matching TRBD1 (5 bases). The V gene lost 0 bases and the J gene lost 4 bases, with 11 bases spanning the gap. The CDR3 is made up of 15 amino acids. Germline V lookup: CDR1 SGDLS, CDR2 YYNGEE. For the CDR3, the DNA is TGTGCCAGCAGCGTAGTCTCCAGGGAATACAATGAGCAGTTCTTC. It encodes CASSVVSREYNEQFF. Drawing the rest from reference TRBV9 and TRBJ2-1, the complete variable domain is DSGVTQTPKHLITATGQRVTLRCSPRSGDLSVYWYQQSLDQGLQFLIQYYNGEERAKGNILERFSAQQFPDLHSELNLSSLELGDSALYFCASSVVSREYNEQFFGPGTRLTVL.

This chain links TRBV21-1 with TRBJ1-2; the table names TRBD1, a call not compared with the DNA. TRBV21-1 is a documented pseudogene. The CDR3 sequence is 15 residues long. The CDR3 DNA reads as TGTGCCAGCAGCAGAGCGGGACACCTTTGCTATGGCTACACCTTC. It specifies CASSRAGHLCYGYTF.

The chain links TRBV18 to TRBJ1-4; TRBD1 agrees at 9 bases. Germline CDR1 and CDR2: KGHSH and LQKENI. The J segment lost 7 bases and the V segment lost 4 bases, leaving 1 base of the junction unmatched. CDR3 length: 13 amino acids. The DNA of the CDR3 is TGTGCCAGCTCACGGGACAGGGCTGAAAAACTGTTTTTT. The encoded protein is CASSRDRAEKLFF.

The chain joins TRBV19 to TRBJ1-5; TRBD1 matches 9 bases. Germline V gene data show CDR1 as LNHDA and CDR2 as SQIVND (reference sequence). V shed 2 bases, J shed 6 bases, and the junction held 8 bases outside the gene matches. The CDR3 has 16 residues. CDR3: CASSIPGQGQGQPQHF. The CDR3, as DNA: TGTGCCAGTAGTATACCGGGACAGGGTCAGGGTCAGCCCCAGCATTTT.

In this sample, this clone turned up a few times. This chain links TRBV4-1 with TRBJ2-7, with TRBD1 as a possible D gene (5 bases). The CDR3 is made up of 14 amino acids. V lost 1 base and J 5 bases, leaving 12 bases between the germline ends. Germline lookup yields CDR1 MGHRA and CDR2 YSYEKL. The CDR3 is CASSQVRSRDEQYF. The CDR3 DNA is TGCGCCAGCAGCCAAGTTCGGAGCAGGGACGAGCAGTACTTC.

The chain combines TRBV11-3 with TRBJ1-5, with D possibly being TRBD1 (6 bases). The CDR3 contains 14 residues. Looked up from germline, CDR1 is SGHNT and CDR2 is YENEEA. Deletions cut 10 bases from V and 6 bases from J, with 19 bases between. The CDR3 bases are TGTGCCACCGGCGCGCACAGGGTCGGTCAGCCCCAGCATTTT. Translating gives CATGAHRVGQPQHF.